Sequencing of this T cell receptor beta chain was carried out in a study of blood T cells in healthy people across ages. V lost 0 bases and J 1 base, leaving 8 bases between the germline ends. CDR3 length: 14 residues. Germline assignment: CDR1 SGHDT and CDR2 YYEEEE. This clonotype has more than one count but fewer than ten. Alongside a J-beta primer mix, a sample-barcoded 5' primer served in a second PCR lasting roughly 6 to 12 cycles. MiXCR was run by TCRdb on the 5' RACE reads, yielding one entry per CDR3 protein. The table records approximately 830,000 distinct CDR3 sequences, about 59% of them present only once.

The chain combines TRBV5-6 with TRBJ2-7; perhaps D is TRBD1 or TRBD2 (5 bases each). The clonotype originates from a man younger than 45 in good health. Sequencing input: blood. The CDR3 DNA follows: TGTGCCAGCAGCTTGGGGTGGGGGTCCTACGAGCAGTACTTC. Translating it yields CASSLGWGSYEQYF.